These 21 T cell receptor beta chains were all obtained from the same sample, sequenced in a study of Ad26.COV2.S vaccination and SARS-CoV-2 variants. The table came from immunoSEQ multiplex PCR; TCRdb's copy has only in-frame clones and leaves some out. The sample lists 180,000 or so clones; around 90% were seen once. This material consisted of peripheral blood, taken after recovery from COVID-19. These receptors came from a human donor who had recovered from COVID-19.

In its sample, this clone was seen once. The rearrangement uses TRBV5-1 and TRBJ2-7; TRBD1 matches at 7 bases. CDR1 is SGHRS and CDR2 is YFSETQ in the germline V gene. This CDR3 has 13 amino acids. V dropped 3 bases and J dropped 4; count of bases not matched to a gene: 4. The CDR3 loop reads CASSYDREYEQYF. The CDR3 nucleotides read TGCGCCAGCAGCTATGACAGGGAGTACGAGCAGTACTTC.

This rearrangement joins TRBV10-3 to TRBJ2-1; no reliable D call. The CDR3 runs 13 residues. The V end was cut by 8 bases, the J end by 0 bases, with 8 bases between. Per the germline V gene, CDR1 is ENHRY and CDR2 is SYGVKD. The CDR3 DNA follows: TGTGCCATCCAGCAGGACTCCTACAATGAGCAGTTCTTC. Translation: CAIQQDSYNEQFF.

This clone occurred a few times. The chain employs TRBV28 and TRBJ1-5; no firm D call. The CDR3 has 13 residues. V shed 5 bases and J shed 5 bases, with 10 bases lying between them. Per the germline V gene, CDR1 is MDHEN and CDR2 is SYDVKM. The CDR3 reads CASSMFGDQPQHF. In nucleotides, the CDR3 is TGTGCCAGCAGTATGTTTGGGGATCAGCCCCAGCATTTT.

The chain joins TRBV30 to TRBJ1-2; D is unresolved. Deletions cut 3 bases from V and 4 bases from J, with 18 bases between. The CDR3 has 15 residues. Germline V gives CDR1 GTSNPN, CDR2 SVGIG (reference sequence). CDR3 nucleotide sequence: TGTGCCTGGAGCCCCCCGGGCCGGGCCGGCTATGGCTACACCTTC. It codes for CAWSPPGRAGYGYTF.

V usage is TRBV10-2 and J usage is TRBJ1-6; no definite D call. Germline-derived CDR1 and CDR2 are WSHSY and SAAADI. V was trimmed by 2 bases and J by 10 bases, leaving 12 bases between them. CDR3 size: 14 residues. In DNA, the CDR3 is TGCGCCAGCAGTGAGACGGCAGGCTGGTCACCCCTCCACTTT. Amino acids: CASSETAGWSPLHF.

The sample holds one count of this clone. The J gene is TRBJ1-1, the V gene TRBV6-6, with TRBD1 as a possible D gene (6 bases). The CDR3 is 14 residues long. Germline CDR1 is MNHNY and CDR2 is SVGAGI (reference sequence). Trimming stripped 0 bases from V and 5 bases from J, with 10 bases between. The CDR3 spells CASSYSGTRTEAFF. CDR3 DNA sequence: TGTGCCAGCAGTTACTCCGGGACACGAACTGAAGCTTTCTTT.

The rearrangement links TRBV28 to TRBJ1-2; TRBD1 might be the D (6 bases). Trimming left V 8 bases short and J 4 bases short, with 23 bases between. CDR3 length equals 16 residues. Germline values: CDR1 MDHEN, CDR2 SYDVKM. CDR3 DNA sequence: TGTGCCAGCGCCCCTCCGGACAGCGCCGTTTCCTATGGCTACACCTTC. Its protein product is CASAPPDSAVSYGYTF.

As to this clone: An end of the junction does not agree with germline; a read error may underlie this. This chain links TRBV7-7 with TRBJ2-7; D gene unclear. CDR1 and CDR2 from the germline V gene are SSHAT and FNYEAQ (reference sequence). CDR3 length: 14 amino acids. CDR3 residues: CASSLSISSYGQYF. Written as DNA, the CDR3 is TGTGCTAGCAGCTTAAGTATCAGCTCCTACGGGCAGTACTTC.

CDR3 nucleotides: TGTGCCAGCAGCCCACCCTTTGGAAGGAGTGAGCAGTTCTTC. Translated, it gives CASSPPFGRSEQFF. The rearrangement links TRBV5-5 to TRBJ2-1; D remains unclear. In germline, CDR1 is SGHKS, CDR2 YYEKEE (reference sequence). V was pared by 4 bases and J by 9 bases, with 17 bases between. The CDR3 runs to 14 residues.

The CDR3 sequence: CASSPPYKNTEAFF. The CDR3 DNA follows: TGTGCCAGCTCACCCCCCTACAAGAACACTGAAGCTTTCTTT. This chain connects TRBV18 to TRBJ1-1; D remains ambiguous. The CDR3 is 14 residues long. V was trimmed by 3 bases and J by 1 base, leaving 9 bases between them. CDR1 is KGHSH and CDR2 is LQKENI in the germline V gene.

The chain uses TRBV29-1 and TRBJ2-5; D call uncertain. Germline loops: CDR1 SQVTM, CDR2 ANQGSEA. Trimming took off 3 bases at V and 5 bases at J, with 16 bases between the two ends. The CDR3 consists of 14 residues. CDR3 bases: TGCAGCGTTGACCCCCGGCTGGGCCCGGAGACCCAGTACTTC. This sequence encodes CSVDPRLGPETQYF.

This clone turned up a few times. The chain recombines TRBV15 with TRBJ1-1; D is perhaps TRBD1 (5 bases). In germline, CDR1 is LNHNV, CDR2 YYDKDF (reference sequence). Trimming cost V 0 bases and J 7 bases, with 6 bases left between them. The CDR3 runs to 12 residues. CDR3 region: CATSRDQGEAFF. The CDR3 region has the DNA TGTGCCACCAGCAGAGATCAGGGTGAAGCTTTCTTT. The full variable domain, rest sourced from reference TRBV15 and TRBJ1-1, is DAMVIQNPRYQVTQFGKPVTLSCSQTLNHNVMYWYQQKSSQAPKLLFHYYDKDFNNEADTPDNFQSRRPNTSFCFLDIRSPGLGDTAMYLCATSRDQGEAFFGQGTRLTVV.

Here the CDR3 reads CASSVSGGGARTQYF. CDR3 DNA: TGTGCCAGCAGCGTCTCAGGCGGGGGGGCTCGTACGCAGTATTTT. The chain joins TRBV9 to TRBJ2-3, with 9 bases lining up with TRBD2. The length of the CDR3 is 15 residues. Per germline, CDR1 SGDLS and CDR2 YYNGEE. V gave up 2 bases and J gave up 8 bases; unmatched junction bases: 9.

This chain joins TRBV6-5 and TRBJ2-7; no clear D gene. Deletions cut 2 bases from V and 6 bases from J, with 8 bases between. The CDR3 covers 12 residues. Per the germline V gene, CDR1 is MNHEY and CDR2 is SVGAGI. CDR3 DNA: TGTGCCAGCAGTTACGATAAGGGCGAGCAGTACTTC. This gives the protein CASSYDKGEQYF.

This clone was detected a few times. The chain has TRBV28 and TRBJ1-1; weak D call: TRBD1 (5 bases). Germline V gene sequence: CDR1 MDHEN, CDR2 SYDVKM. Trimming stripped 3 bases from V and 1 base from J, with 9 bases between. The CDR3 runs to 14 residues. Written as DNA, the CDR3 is TGTGCCAGCAGTTTGGGGGAAAAGAACACTGAAGCTTTCTTT. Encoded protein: CASSLGEKNTEAFF.

The DNA of the CDR3 is TGTGCCAGCAGCTTATCGGGGGGCACCGGGGAGCTGTTTTTT. Translated: CASSLSGGTGELFF. The J gene is TRBJ2-2, the V gene TRBV7-3; 7 positions agree with TRBD2. In germline, CDR1 is SGHTA, CDR2 FQGTGA. V shed 2 bases and J 4 bases; nucleotides not matched to a gene: 1. There are 14 residues in the CDR3.

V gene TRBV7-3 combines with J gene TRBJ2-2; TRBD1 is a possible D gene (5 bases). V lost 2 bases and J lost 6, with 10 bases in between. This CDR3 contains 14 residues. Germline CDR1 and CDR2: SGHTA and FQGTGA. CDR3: CASSLGRAAGELFF. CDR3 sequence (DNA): TGTGCCAGCAGCTTAGGCAGGGCGGCCGGGGAGCTGTTTTTT.

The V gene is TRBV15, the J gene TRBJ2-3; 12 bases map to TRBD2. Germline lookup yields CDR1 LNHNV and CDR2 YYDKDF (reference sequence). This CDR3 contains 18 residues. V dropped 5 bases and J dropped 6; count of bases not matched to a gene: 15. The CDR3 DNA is TGTGCCACCAGCCCGATCTCTAGCGGGAGGGCCCGAAGGGATACGCAGTATTTT. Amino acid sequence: CATSPISSGRARRDTQYF.

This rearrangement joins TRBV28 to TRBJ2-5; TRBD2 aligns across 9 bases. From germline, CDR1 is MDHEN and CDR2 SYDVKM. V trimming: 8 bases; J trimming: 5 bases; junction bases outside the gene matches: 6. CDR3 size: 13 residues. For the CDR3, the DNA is TGTGCCAGCGTGATAGCGGGAGAGGAGACCCAGTACTTC. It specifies CASVIAGEETQYF.

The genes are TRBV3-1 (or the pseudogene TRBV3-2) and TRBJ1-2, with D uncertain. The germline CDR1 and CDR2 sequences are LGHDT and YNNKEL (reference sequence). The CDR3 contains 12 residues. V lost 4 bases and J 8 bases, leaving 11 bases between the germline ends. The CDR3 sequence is CASSLQRGGYTF. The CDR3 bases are TGTGCCAGCAGCCTACAACGGGGAGGCTACACCTTC.

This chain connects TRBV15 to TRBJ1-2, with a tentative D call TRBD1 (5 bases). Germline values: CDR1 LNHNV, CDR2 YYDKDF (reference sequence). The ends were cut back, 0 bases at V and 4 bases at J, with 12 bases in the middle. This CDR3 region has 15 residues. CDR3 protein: CATSREKGLGYGYTF. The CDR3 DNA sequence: TGTGCCACCAGCAGAGAGAAGGGGCTAGGCTATGGCTACACCTTC.